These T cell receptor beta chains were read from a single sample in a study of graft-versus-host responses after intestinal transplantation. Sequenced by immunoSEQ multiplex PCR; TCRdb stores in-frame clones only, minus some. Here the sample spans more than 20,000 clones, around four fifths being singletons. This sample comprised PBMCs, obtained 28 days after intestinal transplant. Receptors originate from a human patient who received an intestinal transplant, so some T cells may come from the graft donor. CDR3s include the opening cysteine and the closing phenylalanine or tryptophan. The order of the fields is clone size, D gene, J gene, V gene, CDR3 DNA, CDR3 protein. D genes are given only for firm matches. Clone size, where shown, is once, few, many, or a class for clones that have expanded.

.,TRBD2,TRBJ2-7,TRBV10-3,TGTGCCATCAGTCGGGGCGGGACTAGCGAGCACGAGCAGTACTTC,CAISRGGTSEHEQYF
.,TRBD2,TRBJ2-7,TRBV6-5,TGTGCCAGCAGTGCGGAGCGGGGGCTTCCCTACGAGCAGTACTTC,CASSAERGLPYEQYF
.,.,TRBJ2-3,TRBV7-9,TGTGCCAGCAGCTTACGCCGGGGCGGGGACACAGATACGCAGTATTTT,CASSLRRGGDTDTQYF
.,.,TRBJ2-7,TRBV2,TGTGCCAGCAGTGAAAAGGGAGCGGATATGGCATACGAGCAGTACTTC,CASSEKGADMAYEQYF
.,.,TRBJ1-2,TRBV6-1,TGTGCCAGCACCGAGGAAATGTTGGGTGGCTACACCTTC,CASTEEMLGGYTF
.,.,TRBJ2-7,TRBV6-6,TGTGCCAGCAGTTATGAGTCCTACGAGCAGTACTTC,CASSYESYEQYF
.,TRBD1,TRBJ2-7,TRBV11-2,TGTGCCAGCACAGGGGGCTACGAGCAGTACTTC,CASTGGYEQYF
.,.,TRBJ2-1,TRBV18,TGTGCCAGCTCACCACGGGACCTCCCCCACGAGTTCTTC,CASSPRDLPHEFF
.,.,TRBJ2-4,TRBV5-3,TGTGCCAGAAGCTTTTGGAGTGGCAGAATCTTAGCCAAAAACATTCAGTACTTC,CARSFWSGRILAKNIQYF
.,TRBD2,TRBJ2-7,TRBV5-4,TGTGCCAGCAGCTTGAGGGGCGGGAGTAACTTCTACGAGCAGTACTTC,CASSLRGGSNFYEQYF
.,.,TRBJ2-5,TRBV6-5,TGTGCCAGCAGTTACGAGCAGGGAGGAGAGACCCAGTACTTC,CASSYEQGGETQYF
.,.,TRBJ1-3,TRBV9,TGTGCCAGCAGCCCCCTTGAATTCTCTGGAAACACCATATATTTT,CASSPLEFSGNTIYF
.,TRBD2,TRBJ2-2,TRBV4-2,TGTGCCAGCAGCCAAGAGGCTAGCGGGCACGGGGAGCTGTTTTTT,CASSQEASGHGELFF
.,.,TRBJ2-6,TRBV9,TGTGCCAGCAGCGTAGATGGAGCTGGGGCCAACGTCCTGACTTTC,CASSVDGAGANVLTF
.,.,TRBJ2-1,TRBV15,TGTGCCACGGGAGGATATTACAATGAGCAGTTCTTC,CATGGYYNEQFF
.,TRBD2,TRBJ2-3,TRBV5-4,TGTGCCAGCAGCTTGGTGGCGGGGGGCACAGATACGCAGTATTTT,CASSLVAGGTDTQYF
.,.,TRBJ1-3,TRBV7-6,TGTGCCAGCAGAGAAGGGCAGGGGCCCGGAAACACCATATATTTT,CASREGQGPGNTIYF
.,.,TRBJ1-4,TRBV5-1,TGCGCCAGCAGCTTGAAAGGGCAGGGTGAACAAAAACTGTTTTTT,CASSLKGQGEQKLFF
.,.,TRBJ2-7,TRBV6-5,TGTGCCAGCAGTTACTACAGCGGCCGCTCCTACGAGCAGTACTTC,CASSYYSGRSYEQYF
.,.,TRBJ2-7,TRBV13,TGTGCCAGCAGCTCTACCCCCGGACAGACGATTTATTACGAGCAGTACTTC,CASSSTPGQTIYYEQYF
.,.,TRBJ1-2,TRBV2,TGTGCCAGCAGTGTATCCCAGGGAGGAGGCTACACCTTC,CASSVSQGGGYTF
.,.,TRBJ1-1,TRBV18,TGTGCCAGCTCACTCCCGACGGTTGGCGACACTGAAGCTTTCTTT,CASSLPTVGDTEAFF
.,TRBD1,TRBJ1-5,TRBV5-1,TGCGCCAGCAGCAGGGGGACAGGGGGCAATCAGCCCCAGCATTTT,CASSRGTGGNQPQHF
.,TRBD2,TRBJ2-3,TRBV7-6,TGTGCCAGCAGCTTTACTAGCGGGAGGGCCTACACAGATACGCAGTATTTT,CASSFTSGRAYTDTQYF
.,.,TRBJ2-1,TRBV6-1,TGTGCCAGCAGTGAAGCTCGAACGATACGCAATGAGCAGTTCTTC,CASSEARTIRNEQFF
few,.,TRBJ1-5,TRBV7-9,TGTGCCAGCAGCCCGCCCCGGAAGCAGCCCCAGCATTTT,CASSPPRKQPQHF
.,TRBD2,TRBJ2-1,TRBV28,TGTGCCAGCAGTTTCACTAGCGGGAGGGCCGGTGAGCAGTTCTTC,CASSFTSGRAGEQFF
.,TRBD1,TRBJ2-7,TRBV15,TGTGCCACCAGCAGCAGATCAGGGGGATACGAGCAGTACTTC,CATSSRSGGYEQYF
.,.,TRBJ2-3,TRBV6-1,TGTGCCAGCAGTGGAATGCGGACTACAATAAGCACAGATACGCAGTATTTT,CASSGMRTTISTDTQYF
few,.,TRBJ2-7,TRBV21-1,TGTGCCAGCAGCAAAGCGCAGGGGGCGACCTACGAGCAGTACTTC,CASSKAQGATYEQYF
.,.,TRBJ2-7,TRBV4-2,TGTGCCAGCAGCCAAGAGGTCCGCTACGAGCAGTACTTC,CASSQEVRYEQYF
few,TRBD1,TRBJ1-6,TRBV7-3,TGTGCTTCTCGGGAGAGGGGGCCTTCACCCCTCCACTTT,CASRERGPSPLHF